Listed below are T cell receptor beta chains from one sample, sequenced in a study of early T cells in non-severe SARS-CoV-2 infection. Each CDR3 protein gets one entry after TCRdb re-called the 5' RACE reads with MiXCR. The sample has 30,000 to 45,000 distinct CDR3 sequences, roughly 5.3% seen once; the top ten hold roughly 29%. Sequencing used whole blood. Receptor source: an adult who was a healthcare worker with PCR-confirmed SARS-CoV-2 infection or an uninfected control (not recorded which). Each CDR3 is given with its conserved first and last residue. Size is stated for part of the rows, as once, few or many counts, or as a class when the clone is expanded.

j_call v_call clone_size cdr3_aa
TRBJ2-1 TRBV5-5 . CASSLRQGIYNEQFF
TRBJ2-5 TRBV30 many CAWRQAGGPRQETQYF
TRBJ2-5 TRBV20-1 . CSALGQTQYF
TRBJ1-6 TRBV18 few CASSPPPGGFNSPLHF
TRBJ2-2 TRBV12-3/TRBV12-4 . CASRRAGDVGELFF
TRBJ2-5 TRBV20-1 few CSAYPSGSGKETQYF
TRBJ1-1 TRBV12-3/TRBV12-4 many CASSAATLNTEAFF
TRBJ2-3 TRBV7-3 many CASSLTEDTQYF
TRBJ2-3 TRBV4-1 few CASSQGGGDTQYF
TRBJ2-7 TRBV15 . CATSRHQGQGSSYEQYF
TRBJ2-1 TRBV7-3 many CASSLEGLAGDNEQFF
TRBJ2-3 TRBV7-2 many CASSLAWAGATTDTQYF
TRBJ2-1 TRBV24-1 once CATSAGQVGEQFF
TRBJ1-6 TRBV2 many CASRLGGSYNSPLHF
TRBJ2-7 TRBV2 many CASSLDQTGDHEQYF
TRBJ2-2 TRBV9 . CASSEGTNTGELFF
TRBJ1-2 TRBV27 many CASSLSTGNGYGYTF
TRBJ1-5 TRBV6-6 many CASSPQIFNQPQHF
TRBJ1-1 TRBV5-4 . CASSSGLLLNTEAFF
TRBJ2-1 TRBV20-1 many CSARINEQFF
TRBJ2-1 TRBV4-1 many CASSQVEAGTNEQFF
TRBJ1-5 TRBV6-6 many CASSYSNGNNQPQHF
TRBJ2-5 TRBV11-2 many CASSLGLAGGQETQYF
TRBJ1-1 TRBV20-1 many CSARDWGFEAFF
TRBJ2-3 TRBV2 . CASSEDTDTQYF
TRBJ2-7 TRBV24-1 many CATSDYTSGGRQYF
TRBJ1-1 TRBV20-1 many CSARDPSGTGLRYTEAFF
TRBJ1-2 TRBV3-1 . CASSQGGGFYGYTF
TRBJ2-7 TRBV10-3 . CAISVSDRSSYEQYF
TRBJ1-2 TRBV18 many CASSSSNGANYGYTF
TRBJ2-7 TRBV7-8 many CASSGGDSPYEQYF
TRBJ2-3 TRBV7-2 many CASSLADPTDTQYF